This TCR beta chain was retrieved from a study of T cell responses to AZD1222 COVID-19 vaccine. Sequencing was performed with immunoSEQ multiplex PCR; in TCRdb, only in-frame clones are kept and a portion is missing. The sample records about 110,000 clones, 80% to 90% being singletons. Concerning this clone: Its specificity is unknown.

Findings and limits, study-wide: Nearly half of unique spike-specific TCRs reportedly avoided B.1.351 and B.1.1.7 mutated regions. Spike-wide vaccine-associated CD4 TCRs dominated at 160-218 and 743-854.

The source was peripheral blood, collected on day 0 of AZD1222 vaccination. The clonotype was recovered from an adult in good health.

For the CDR3, the DNA is TGTGCCAGCGGGGACGCCTATAATTCACCCCTCCACTTT. It is translated as CASGDAYNSPLHF. This chain joins TRBV6-5 and TRBJ1-6, with a possible D match to TRBD1 (5 bases). The V gene's germline CDR1 is MNHEY and CDR2 SVGAGI. This CDR3 spans 13 amino acids. V was clipped by 8 bases and J by 2 bases, with 7 bases between them.